The TCR beta chain described here comes from a study of long-term antiretroviral therapy in people with HIV. Run at survey level, the immunoSEQ assay was version v3.0. The repertoire was sequenced with immunoSEQ multiplex PCR; TCRdb's copy has only in-frame clones and lacks some. Counted here are 30,000 or so clones, 70% to 90% occurring once; the ten biggest clones make up roughly 3.5%. Deletions cut 8 bases from V and 4 bases from J, with 15 bases between. This CDR3 comprises 14 residues. Germline lookup yields CDR1 LNHDA and CDR2 SQIVND (reference sequence). The origin of this receptor is a man between 18 and 29 years old with HIV. The chain joins TRBV19 to TRBJ1-5, with D perhaps matching TRBD1 (5 bases). The starting material was unsorted PBMCs, obtained 0.8 years before starting antiretroviral therapy. The CDR3: CASGLYDRNQPQHF. CDR3 coding DNA: TGTGCCAGTGGCCTTTACGACAGAAATCAGCCCCAGCATTTT.